The 14 T cell receptor beta chains presented below share a single source sample, sequenced in a study of tumor-infiltrating lymphocytes in primary liver carcinoma. From about 490 ng of total RNA, TCR beta-specific cDNA was reverse-transcribed using a constant-region primer. ARM-PCR, slightly modified, supplied the TCR beta libraries through three nested multiplex PCR rounds. The opening two PCR rounds, around 11 cycles each, paired TRBV1-TRBV30 forward primers with a C-beta reverse primer. TCRdb redid the calling of the multiplex PCR reads with MiXCR, one entry per CDR3 protein. The sample lists about 59,000 distinct CDR3 sequences; less than 75% were seen once. Unsorted bulk tissue, roughly 20-32 mg of it, served as the source for co-extraction of RNA and DNA. What was sequenced was liver tumor tissue from sampling region 2. Subset denoted: tumor region T2, inferior pole. These receptors all stem from a man aged 40-55 years with primary liver carcinoma and hepatitis B virus infection.

In the case of this clonotype: The conserved closing phenylalanine or tryptophan is absent in this CDR3, likely reflecting a read error. The genes are TRBV10-3 and TRBJ1-5; possible D gene TRBD1, 6 bases. Germline assignment: CDR1 ENHRY and CDR2 SYGVKD. This CDR3 is built from 14 residues. CDR3 in DNA: TGTGCCATCAGTGAGTATGGGGGCGATCAGCCTCAGCATTCT. This sequence encodes CAISEYGGDQPQHS.

This clonotype was detected many times. The rearrangement uses TRBV6-2 or TRBV6-3 and TRBJ2-5, with 7 bases that match TRBD1. J gave up 5 bases and V 5 bases, and 8 bases lay outside the gene matches. Germline CDR1 MNHEY, CDR2 SVGEGT. CDR3 length: 14 amino acids. For the CDR3, the DNA is TGTGCCAGCAGTCCCAGCGGACAGGCCGAGACCCAGTACTTC. Residues: CASSPSGQAETQYF.

The J gene is TRBJ1-4, the V gene TRBV28; D ambiguous. Trimming removed 3 bases at V and 5 bases at J, with 22 bases between. From germline, CDR1 is MDHEN and CDR2 SYDVKM. This CDR3 spans 18 amino acids. The CDR3: CASSFDPLGRPRNEKLFF. The CDR3, as DNA: TGTGCCAGCAGTTTCGACCCCCTTGGGAGGCCAAGGAATGAAAAACTGTTTTTT.

In its sample, this clonotype was seen a few times. A read error may account for a junction end that differs from germline. The J gene is TRBJ2-1, the V gene TRBV11-2; 7 bases fit TRBD1. The CDR3 is 13 residues long. Germline lookup yields CDR1 SGHAT and CDR2 FQNNGV. This CDR3 reads CASSFTGVNELFF. CDR3 coding DNA: TGTGCCAGCAGCTTCACAGGGGTCAATGAGCTGTTCTTC.

The chain uses TRBV14 and TRBJ2-1; 8 bases map to TRBD2. CDR3 length: 16 residues. J gave up 5 bases and V 6 bases, and 12 bases lay outside the gene matches. CDR1 is SGHDN, CDR2 FVKESK, per germline. The CDR3: CASSVVAGWVDNEQFF. The CDR3 DNA sequence: TGTGCCAGCAGTGTCGTAGCGGGATGGGTAGACAATGAGCAGTTCTTC.

Regarding this clonotype: A junction boundary mismatches the germline segment, possibly from a read error. The chain combines TRBV12-3 or TRBV12-4 with TRBJ2-7; 10 positions agree with TRBD2. CDR3 length: 14 amino acids. CDR3 loop: CASSLAGENSEQYF. CDR3 nucleotides: TGTGCCAGCAGTCTAGCGGGAGAGAACAGCGAGCAGTACTTC.

Remarks on this clonotype: One end of the junction is discordant with germline, which a read error may explain. The rearrangement links TRBV6-5 to TRBJ2-3; maybe TRBD1 (5 bases). Per the germline V gene, CDR1 is MNHEY and CDR2 is SVGAGI. The CDR3 is made up of 14 amino acids. CDR3 bases: TGTGCCACCAAATGGACCCCCATGACAGATATGCAGTATTTT. Its translation: CATKWTPMTDMQYF.

The V and J genes are TRBV6-5 and TRBJ2-3; a possible D gene is TRBD1 (5 bases). Germline CDR1 and CDR2: MNHEY and SVGAGI. The CDR3 is 17 residues long. Trimming shortened V by 8 bases and J by 5 bases, and 26 bases separated the two germline ends. The CDR3 reads CASHEQDVKKEIDTQYF. The CDR3 bases are TGTGCCAGCCACGAACAGGACGTGAAGAAGGAGATAGATACGCAGTATTTT.

The chain employs TRBV19 and TRBJ2-7, with D maybe TRBD2 (5 bases). This CDR3 has 14 amino acids. V was shortened by 8 bases and J by 6 bases, with 20 bases between the two germline ends. CDR1 is LNHDA, CDR2 SQIVND, per germline (reference sequence). This CDR3 is CASSLTNSDCEQYF. The CDR3 DNA reads TGTGCCAGTTCCTTGACTAACTCGGATTGCGAGCAGTACTTC.

The chain employs TRBV28 and TRBJ2-4, with 8 bases lining up with TRBD2. The CDR3 contains 15 residues. V shed 6 bases, J shed 3 bases, and the junction held 7 bases outside the gene matches. Germline V gene lookup returns CDR1 MDHEN and CDR2 SYDVKM. The CDR3 DNA is TGTGCCAGCAGCCCGGGAGGGCCTGGCAAAAACATTCAGTACTTC. Amino acid sequence: CASSPGGPGKNIQYF.

As for this clonotype: Relative to the germline gene, one junction end is altered; a read error may explain this. The chain has TRBV5-4 and TRBJ2-2; 12 bases match TRBD2. The CDR3 is 19 residues long. Germline values: CDR1 SGHNT, CDR2 YYREEE (reference sequence). The CDR3 sequence is CASSDPGLAGFANTEELFF. DNA for the CDR3: TGTGCCAGTAGTGATCCGGGACTAGCGGGTTTCGCGAACACCGAGGAGCTTTTTTTT.

Turning to this clonotype: The junction differs from germline at one of its ends, possibly a read error. The genes are TRBV28 and TRBJ2-1; D perhaps matches TRBD2 (6 bases). The CDR3 runs to 13 residues. The germline CDR1 and CDR2 sequences are MDHEN and SYDVKM. The CDR3 protein is CASSLWGVHEEFF. The CDR3 bases are TGTGCCAGTAGTTTATGGGGGGTACATGAGGAGTTCTTC.

Note on this clonotype: A read error is likely, as this CDR3 ends without the conserved phenylalanine or tryptophan. The chain combines TRBV5-5 with TRBJ2-1, with D hard to call. With 8 bases removed from V and 4 bases from J, the gap between germline ends came to 19 bases. This CDR3 is 15 amino acids long. Germline assignment: CDR1 SGHKS and CDR2 YYEKEE (reference sequence). CDR3 sequence: CASSLVPGRYNEQFV. The CDR3 DNA sequence: TGTGCCAGTAGTTTGGTTCCCGGACGGTACAATGAGCAGTTCGTC.

With respect to this clonotype: An end of the junction does not agree with germline; a read error may underlie this. V usage is TRBV5-4 and J usage is TRBJ2-1; TRBD2 agrees at 12 bases. Germline V gives CDR1 SGHNT, CDR2 YYREEE (reference sequence). There are 15 residues in the CDR3. The CDR3 is CVSSTRLAGANEQFF. CDR3 in DNA: TGTGTCAGCAGCACGAGACTAGCGGGAGCCAATGAGCAGTTCTTC.